This TCR beta chain was obtained from a study of cytomegalovirus exposure and HLA in healthy donors. This PCR relied on a set of 60 Vbeta primers and 13 Jbeta primers. Assay used: immunoSEQ multiplex PCR; TCRdb lists only in-frame clones, some missing. This table has roughly 100,000 clones, 75% to 90% appearing once. This receptor was identified in a man aged 30 to 39 in good health and CMV-seropositive. Sequenced material: PBMCs.

CDR3 in amino acids: CASGRAGAYNEQFF. Here the CDR3 DNA reads TGTGCCAGCGGGCGAGCGGGGGCCTACAATGAGCAGTTCTTC. The chain joins TRBV6-5 to TRBJ2-1, with TRBD2 matching 8 bases. The CDR3 extends over 14 amino acids. Per the germline V gene, CDR1 is MNHEY and CDR2 is SVGAGI. V shed 8 bases and J 2 bases; nucleotides not matched to a gene: 5.